Presented here are 18 T cell receptor beta chains from one specimen sequenced in a study of T cell responses to AZD1222 COVID-19 vaccine. Using immunoSEQ multiplex PCR, the repertoire was profiled, and TCRdb retains in-frame clones only, with some absent. Among roughly 100,000 clones listed, over 75% were seen once. The sequences come from peripheral blood, collected on day 0 of AZD1222 vaccination. Receptor source: an adult in good health.

V gene TRBV6-2 or TRBV6-3 combines with J gene TRBJ1-1; 12 positions agree with TRBD1. The junction had 9 bases not matched to a gene; V was cut back by 6 bases and J by 10 bases. From germline, CDR1 is MNHEY and CDR2 SVGEGT. This CDR3 has 14 residues. The CDR3 spells CASSAGTGGYRAFF. The CDR3 DNA reads TGTGCCAGCAGCGCCGGGACAGGGGGCTATAGAGCTTTCTTT.

In this sample, this clone turned up once. The chain carries TRBV7-9 and TRBJ1-1, with a tentative D call TRBD1 (5 bases). Trimming removed 6 bases at V and 10 bases at J, with 15 bases between. Germline V gives CDR1 SEHNR, CDR2 FQNEAQ (reference sequence). CDR3 size: 12 residues. CDR3 DNA: TGTGCCAGCAGAGGGGCCAAGACGGCAGCTTTCTTT. This codes for CASRGAKTAAFF. The full variable domain, rest sourced from reference TRBV7-9 and TRBJ1-1, is DTGVSQNPRHKITKRGQNVTFRCDPISEHNRLYWYRQTLGQGPEFLTYFQNEAQLEKSRLLSDRFSAERPKGSFSTLEIQRTEQGDSAMYLCASRGAKTAAFFGQGTRLTVV.

The rearrangement uses TRBV4-1 and TRBJ1-1; D remains ambiguous. V was cut by 0 bases and J by 2 bases, with 16 bases left in between. CDR1 is MGHRA and CDR2 is YSYEKL in the germline V gene. CDR3 size: 17 residues. Here the CDR3 reads CASSQDTAGYVNTEAFF. As DNA, the CDR3 is TGCGCCAGCAGCCAAGATACCGCAGGCTACGTAAACACTGAAGCTTTCTTT.

This chain uses TRBV6-5 with TRBJ1-2; D unclear. The CDR3 is 16 residues long. Germline V gene sequence: CDR1 MNHEY, CDR2 SVGAGI. Trimming stripped 2 bases from V and 1 base from J, with 14 bases between. CDR3 amino acids: CASSYEGITGNYGYTF. CDR3 nucleotides: TGTGCCAGCAGTTACGAAGGGATTACGGGTAACTATGGCTACACCTTC.

The J gene is TRBJ1-2, the V gene TRBV19; D might be TRBD1 (5 bases). The CDR3 consists of 15 residues. CDR1 is LNHDA and CDR2 is SQIVND in the germline V gene (reference sequence). V was shortened by 7 bases and J by 1 base, with 16 bases between the two germline ends. The CDR3 region is CASTPLAGNNYGYTF. Here the CDR3 DNA reads TGTGCCAGTACCCCATTGGCAGGGAATAACTATGGCTACACCTTC.

The V and J genes are TRBV6-5 and TRBJ2-7; D gene unclear. This CDR3 is 14 amino acids long. Germline CDR1 is MNHEY and CDR2 is SVGAGI. V was shortened by 2 bases and J by 2 bases, with 10 bases between the two germline ends. The CDR3 DNA is TGTGCCAGCAGTTACAGTTCAGCAACCTACGAGCAGTACTTC. Amino acids: CASSYSSATYEQYF.

Here the CDR3 DNA reads TGTGCGCTCGGACAGGATTACAATGAGCAGTTCTTC. This translates into CALGQDYNEQFF. V is TRBV2 and J is TRBJ2-1, with 7 bases identical to TRBD1. In germline, CDR1 is SNHLY, CDR2 FYNNEI. The CDR3 contains 12 residues.

The V gene is TRBV5-4, the J gene TRBJ1-2, with D maybe TRBD1 (5 bases). Germline CDR1 is SGHNT and CDR2 is YYREEE (reference sequence). The CDR3 totals 15 residues. The V and J ends lost 4 bases and 1 base respectively, with 14 bases between them. The CDR3 spells CASSPSYQGNYGYTF. For the CDR3, the DNA is TGTGCCAGCAGCCCATCCTATCAGGGTAACTATGGCTACACCTTC.

This chain joins TRBV9 and TRBJ2-2; D assignment may be TRBD1 or TRBD2 (6 bases each). The CDR3 totals 16 residues. Trimming pared 0 bases from V and 6 bases from J, leaving 15 bases between. Germline V gives CDR1 SGDLS, CDR2 YYNGEE. Here the CDR3 reads CASSVDGGRVAGELFF. CDR3 nucleotides: TGTGCCAGCAGCGTAGATGGGGGGCGGGTCGCCGGGGAGCTGTTTTTT.

The chain is built from TRBV3-1 (or the pseudogene TRBV3-2) and TRBJ1-5; D gene uncertain. CDR1 and CDR2 from the germline V gene are LGHDT and YNNKEL (reference sequence). V shed 0 bases and J shed 6 bases, with 18 bases lying between them. CDR3 size: 17 residues. CDR3 residues: CASSQDPGRTLPQPQHF. CDR3 DNA: TGTGCCAGCAGCCAAGATCCTGGCAGGACGCTTCCTCAGCCCCAGCATTTT.

The chain combines TRBV7-3 with TRBJ1-1; TRBD1 is a possible D gene (6 bases). The V end was cut by 1 base, the J end by 3 bases, with 15 bases between. Germline CDR1 and CDR2: SGHTA and FQGTGA. The CDR3 is 16 residues long. CDR3 nucleotides: TGTGCCAGCAGCTTAAAAGGGGGGGCCGTCGACACTGAAGCTTTCTTT. This translates into CASSLKGGAVDTEAFF.

This rearrangement joins TRBV6-5 to TRBJ1-5; TRBD1 is a possible D gene (6 bases). V was pared by 6 bases and J by 2 bases, with 11 bases between. The CDR3 is 14 amino acids. Germline V gene sequence: CDR1 MNHEY, CDR2 SVGAGI. The CDR3 spells CASRTGYGNQPQHF. CDR3 DNA: TGTGCCAGCAGAACAGGGTATGGCAATCAGCCCCAGCATTTT.

This rearrangement joins TRBV12-3 or TRBV12-4 to TRBJ1-5; D perhaps matches TRBD1 (6 bases). The CDR3 length is 13 residues. V gave up 3 bases and J gave up 7 bases, with 10 bases separating them. CDR3 DNA sequence: TGTGCCAGCAGTTTCGGGGGCCGACAGCCCCAGCATTTT. Amino acids: CASSFGGRQPQHF.

This chain uses TRBV12-3 or TRBV12-4 with TRBJ2-5; unclear D gene. The CDR3 contains 13 residues. The V end lost 0 bases, the J end lost 3 bases, and 5 bases lay between the germline ends. CDR3 bases: TGTGCCAGCAGTTTAGCCGGAAAAGAGACCCAGTACTTC. Translated: CASSLAGKETQYF.

The chain combines TRBV6-6 with TRBJ1-1, with D hard to call. The V and J ends lost 0 bases and 3 bases respectively, with 5 bases between them. The germline V gene encodes CDR1 MNHNY and CDR2 SVGAGI (reference sequence). This CDR3 has 13 amino acids. For the CDR3, the DNA is TGTGCCAGCAGTTACTCGCGGGACACTGAAGCTTTCTTT. As protein: CASSYSRDTEAFF.

The chain's CDR3 is CASSYGGSGDRKQFF. The CDR3 DNA is TGTGCCAGCAGTTACGGTGGTAGTGGGGACCGCAAGCAGTTCTTC. This chain links TRBV6-5 with TRBJ2-1; D possibly matches TRBD1 or TRBD2 (5 bases each). The CDR3 is made up of 15 amino acids. From germline, CDR1 is MNHEY and CDR2 SVGAGI. Trimming stripped 2 bases from V and 11 bases from J, with 19 bases between.

The chain couples TRBV27 to TRBJ1-2; TRBD1 matches 9 bases. Germline values: CDR1 MNHEY, CDR2 SMNVEV (reference sequence). This CDR3 spans 14 amino acids. V lost 6 bases to trimming and J lost 3 bases; unmatched junction nucleotides: 5. The CDR3 sequence is CASSRTGEDYGYTF. For the CDR3, the DNA is TGTGCCAGCAGCCGGACAGGGGAGGACTATGGCTACACCTTC.

Only a few counts were recorded for this clone. Other nucleotide sequences in the sample specify the same CDR3. This sequence joins TRBV27 and TRBJ2-1; D is tentatively TRBD1 or TRBD2 (6 bases each). V lost 4 bases and J lost 3, with 10 bases in between. In germline, CDR1 is MNHEY, CDR2 SMNVEV (reference sequence). The CDR3 covers 14 residues. The CDR3 DNA sequence: TGTGCCAGCAGTTGGGGGGCAGGCTACAATGAGCAGTTCTTC. Protein product: CASSWGAGYNEQFF.